This is a list of T cell receptor beta chains from one sample in a study of T cells after yellow fever vaccination. One entry per CDR3 protein results from TCRdb running MiXCR on the 5' RACE reads. Here the sample spans some 220,000 distinct CDR3 sequences, 3% to 4% being singletons. The sequencing used CD4+ T cells sorted from PBMCs, collected 10 days after the yellow fever booster vaccination. The receptor set was obtained from a young man who received the YFV17D yellow fever vaccine. Both conserved end residues are part of each CDR3. The D gene is left open where the match is weak. Clone size is not always given. Where it is, it says once, few, many or a class for expanded clones.

cdr3_nt	cdr3_aa	clone_size	v_call	j_call	d_call
TGCAGTGCTAGGGGACTAGCGGGGGCCCACACAGATACGCAGTATTTT	CSARGLAGAHTDTQYF	few	TRBV20-1	TRBJ2-3	TRBD2
TGTGCCATCAAAATTTCCCCACTGAGCCACGAGCAGTACTTC	CAIKISPLSHEQYF	few	TRBV10-3	TRBJ2-7	-
TGTGCCAGCAGTGTAAGGGGTTTGGGGTCATGGCAGCCCCAGCATTTT	CASSVRGLGSWQPQHF	few	TRBV12-3/TRBV12-4	TRBJ1-5	-
TGTGCCAGCAGCTTACAGGGCGGGGAGCTGTTTTTT	CASSLQGGELFF	many	TRBV5-1	TRBJ2-2	-
TGCGCCAGCAGTTTACCCCTAGCGGGCATATACAATGAGCAGTTCTTC	CASSLPLAGIYNEQFF	many	TRBV5-1	TRBJ2-1	TRBD2
TGTGCCACCAGTGATTCCGGGACTTACGACACAGATACGCAGTATTTT	CATSDSGTYDTDTQYF	many	TRBV24-1	TRBJ2-3	-
TGCAGTGCTTCCGCAGGGGTGAGAAACCAGCATTTT	CSASAGVRNQHF	few	TRBV20-1	TRBJ1-5	-
TGCAGTGCTATAGCCCCGGCCCCCGGGGCCCAGTACTTC	CSAIAPAPGAQYF	few	TRBV20-1	TRBJ2-5	-
TGCGCCAGCAGCGCTGGACGACAGTTCTTCTCTGGAAACACCATATATTTT	CASSAGRQFFSGNTIYF	many	TRBV5-1	TRBJ1-3	-
TGTGCCAGCAGCTTAGAGGGTTTGCGAAATCAGCCCCAGCATTTT	CASSLEGLRNQPQHF	many	TRBV7-2	TRBJ1-5	-
TGCGCCAGCAGCTCTCGGACATCCATGAACACTGAAGCTTTCTTT	CASSSRTSMNTEAFF	few	TRBV5-1	TRBJ1-1	-
TGTGCCAGCAGATGGATGAACACTGAAGCTTTCTTT	CASRWMNTEAFF	-	TRBV12-3/TRBV12-4	TRBJ1-1	-
TGTGCCAGCCACATGAGGCAGGGTCATCAGCCCCAGCATTTT	CASHMRQGHQPQHF	-	TRBV6-2/TRBV6-3	TRBJ1-5	-
TGTGCCAGCAGCAGGGGACAGGGGGAGAAGTGGGGCTACACCTTC	CASSRGQGEKWGYTF	few	TRBV9	TRBJ1-2	TRBD1
TGTGCCAGCACTAACAGTGGCCTATGGGAAAAACTGTTTTTT	CASTNSGLWEKLFF	-	TRBV27	TRBJ1-4	-
TGTGCCAGCTCACGAGACGCGGACACCATATATTTT	CASSRDADTIYF	few	TRBV18	TRBJ1-3	-
TGCGCCAGCAGCTTGGGGGGGGTCTCCTACAATGAGCAGTTCTTC	CASSLGGVSYNEQFF	few	TRBV5-1	TRBJ2-1	-
TGTGCCAGCAGCTTGGTTTTCAGGGGGCCCTATGGCTACACCTTC	CASSLVFRGPYGYTF	-	TRBV5-4	TRBJ1-2	TRBD1
TGTGCCAGCACCCTACGACAGGGCGGCGCAGATACGCAGTATTTT	CASTLRQGGADTQYF	-	TRBV7-2	TRBJ2-3	TRBD1
TGTGCCAGTAGTCGCGGGACGGAAAGACATGGCTACACCTTC	CASSRGTERHGYTF	few	TRBV19	TRBJ1-2	-
TGTGCCAGCAGCCGACAACCCCCTAGCGGGGGCACAGATACGCAGTATTTT	CASSRQPPSGGTDTQYF	-	TRBV4-2	TRBJ2-3	TRBD2
TGTGCCAGCAGCTTGGATGGGGGGACTAGCCGGATCCAGTACTTC	CASSLDGGTSRIQYF	many	TRBV5-4	TRBJ2-5	TRBD2
TGTGCCAGCAGAGTAGCCAGCGGGCGAGGCGAGCAGTACTTC	CASRVASGRGEQYF	many	TRBV6-5	TRBJ2-7	-
TGTGCCAGCAGCCTCCAGGTTTCGATGAACACTGAAGCTTTCTTT	CASSLQVSMNTEAFF	-	TRBV7-2	TRBJ1-1	-
TGTGCCAGCAGTGTCTTACCCCGGGACAGGGGTACTGAAGCTTTCTTT	CASSVLPRDRGTEAFF	few	TRBV2	TRBJ1-1	TRBD1
TGTGCCAGCAGTTTGCAGGGCGTGTCCGGGGAGCTGTTTTTT	CASSLQGVSGELFF	-	TRBV12-3/TRBV12-4	TRBJ2-2	-
TGCGCCAGCAGCCAAATCGGACAGGGGAACTATGGCTACACCTTC	CASSQIGQGNYGYTF	few	TRBV4-1	TRBJ1-2	TRBD1
TGTGCCAGCAGCCAAAGTCCGAACACTGAAGCTTTCTTT	CASSQSPNTEAFF	many	TRBV3-1	TRBJ1-1	-
TGTGCCAGCTCACCAACGTCGGAAAAACTGTTTTTT	CASSPTSEKLFF	-	TRBV18	TRBJ1-4	-
TGCGCCAGCAGCCGGGACAGGGGCGCCCTAGGAGACGGCTACACCTTC	CASSRDRGALGDGYTF	few	TRBV5-1	TRBJ1-2	TRBD1
TGTGCCAGCAGCCAAGTTTTCGGGGAGGTTAACTATGGCTACACCTTC	CASSQVFGEVNYGYTF	many	TRBV4-2	TRBJ1-2	-
TGCAGTGCCCCCGGAGGGGGCGCAGATACGCAGTATTTT	CSAPGGGADTQYF	-	TRBV20-1	TRBJ2-3	-
TGTGCCAGCAGTGGAACCGGGACAGTAGTTTCACCCCTCCACTTT	CASSGTGTVVSPLHF	-	TRBV6-2/TRBV6-3	TRBJ1-6	TRBD1
TGTGCCAGCCATACATCCGGGACAGGTTATGGCTACACCTTC	CASHTSGTGYGYTF	few	TRBV6-2/TRBV6-3	TRBJ1-2	TRBD1
TGTGCCAGCAGCTTTATGGTCCGGGCGGGGGTCACAGATACGCAGTATTTT	CASSFMVRAGVTDTQYF	few	TRBV5-5	TRBJ2-3	TRBD2
TGTGCCAGCAGCAGGAACCTCGTGGGGAGCACTGAAGCTTTCTTT	CASSRNLVGSTEAFF	few	TRBV9	TRBJ1-1	-
TGTGCCAGCAAGAGGACAGGGAATAATTCACCCCTCCACTTT	CASKRTGNNSPLHF	many	TRBV2	TRBJ1-6	TRBD1
TGTGCCAGCAGTTACGACGGACAGGGGTTTTCACCCCTCCACTTT	CASSYDGQGFSPLHF	few	TRBV6-5	TRBJ1-6	TRBD1
TGTGCCAGCAGCGTCCCCGGGCGGGGCCAGGGAAATGAGCAGTTCTTC	CASSVPGRGQGNEQFF	few	TRBV7-2	TRBJ2-1	-
TGTGCCAGCAGCACCATCCAGGGGGGGGCCTACAATGAGCAGTTCTTC	CASSTIQGGAYNEQFF	-	TRBV6-5	TRBJ2-1	-
TGTGCCAGCAGTCGGCAGGGGCAATACAATGAGCAGTTCTTC	CASSRQGQYNEQFF	many	TRBV4-2	TRBJ2-1	-
TGTGCCATCACTAGCGGGGCCAATGAGCAGTTCTTC	CAITSGANEQFF	-	TRBV10-3	TRBJ2-1	TRBD2
TGTGCCAGCCGACTAGGGGTGTCTTCGGATACGCAGTATTTT	CASRLGVSSDTQYF	many	TRBV6-4	TRBJ2-3	-
TGTGCCAGCAGACAGGGGTCCAGGGATACGCAGTATTTT	CASRQGSRDTQYF	few	TRBV12-3/TRBV12-4	TRBJ2-3	TRBD1
TGCGCCAGCAGCTTGGGACAGGCCTCTGGAAACACCATATATTTT	CASSLGQASGNTIYF	many	TRBV5-1	TRBJ1-3	-
TGTGCCAGCAGTCCCCAGGGGGGAATCACTGAAGCTTTCTTT	CASSPQGGITEAFF	-	TRBV12-3/TRBV12-4	TRBJ1-1	TRBD1
TGTGCCAGCAGCCAAGATGGGCAGGCTTTGAACACTGAAGCTTTCTTT	CASSQDGQALNTEAFF	many	TRBV4-2	TRBJ1-1	-
TGCGCCAGCAGCGAGGCGGGGTTGGGACAGAACACCGGGGAGCTGTTTTTT	CASSEAGLGQNTGELFF	few	TRBV10-1	TRBJ2-2	-
TGTGCCAGCAGACGGACAGGGGAGATTGGCGAGCAGTACTTC	CASRRTGEIGEQYF	-	TRBV6-1	TRBJ2-7	TRBD1
TGCGCCAGCAGCAACCTCGGGGCGGTCCAAGAGACCCAGTACTTC	CASSNLGAVQETQYF	few	TRBV5-1	TRBJ2-5	-
TGTGCCAGTAACCCTCTCAGGAATTCACCCCTCCACTTT	CASNPLRNSPLHF	-	TRBV19	TRBJ1-6	-
TGTGCCAGCAGCCTTAGCGGGGGTACCGGGGAGCTGTTTTTT	CASSLSGGTGELFF	-	TRBV12-3/TRBV12-4	TRBJ2-2	TRBD2
TGTGCCAGCAGCTTAGCGGCAGGGGGGACGGATACGCAGTATTTT	CASSLAAGGTDTQYF	many	TRBV7-2	TRBJ2-3	-
TGTGCCAGCAGTTACGGGCGGACCAGCTCCTACAATGAGCAGTTCTTC	CASSYGRTSSYNEQFF	-	TRBV6-2/TRBV6-3	TRBJ2-1	-